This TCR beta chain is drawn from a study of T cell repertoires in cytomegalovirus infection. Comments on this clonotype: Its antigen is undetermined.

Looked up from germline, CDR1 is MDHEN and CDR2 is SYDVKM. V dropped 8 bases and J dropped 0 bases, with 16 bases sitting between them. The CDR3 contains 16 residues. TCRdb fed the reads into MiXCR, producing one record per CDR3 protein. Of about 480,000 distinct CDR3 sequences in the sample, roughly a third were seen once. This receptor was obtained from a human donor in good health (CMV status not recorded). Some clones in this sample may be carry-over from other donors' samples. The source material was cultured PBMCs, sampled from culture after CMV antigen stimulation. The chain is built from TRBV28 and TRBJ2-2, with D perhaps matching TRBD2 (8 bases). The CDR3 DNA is TGTGCCAGCTACCCGGGAGGGGGCGCGAACACCGGGGAGCTGTTTTTT. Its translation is CASYPGGGANTGELFF.